Given below is one T cell receptor beta chain in context. The sample belongs to a study of blood T cell repertoires in COVID-19. The repertoire was sequenced with immunoSEQ multiplex PCR; TCRdb's copy has only in-frame clones and lacks some. The sample lists around 40,000 clones; around three quarters were seen once. Sequences were obtained from peripheral blood. The origin of this receptor is a man aged 80 or over with active or convalescent COVID-19.

The CDR3 protein is CASSPPGYSSYEQYF. DNA for the CDR3: TGTGCCAGCAGTCCGCCTGGCTACAGCTCCTACGAGCAGTACTTC. The V gene is TRBV28, the J gene TRBJ2-7; no clear D gene. CDR1 and CDR2 (germline): MDHEN, SYDVKM. With 5 bases removed from V and 0 bases from J, the gap between germline ends came to 14 bases. The CDR3 is 15 amino acids.